What follows are 4 T cell receptor beta chains derived from one specimen sequenced in a study of OX40 agonist ivuxolimab in advanced cancers. Only in-frame clones appear in the TCRdb table, and some are missing; sequencing was by immunoSEQ multiplex PCR. The table includes under 60,000 clones, 85% to 90% detected once. Sequencing was performed on CD4+ or CD8+ T cells sorted from blood, taken in a trial of the OX40 agonist ivuxolimab. The source of these receptors is an adult with an advanced solid tumor such as melanoma, head and neck, liver or kidney cancer.

The chain uses TRBV7-9 and TRBJ1-2; D is uncertain. With 3 bases removed from V and 5 bases from J, the gap between germline ends came to 13 bases. CDR1 is SEHNR and CDR2 is FQNEAQ in the germline V gene (reference sequence). The CDR3 runs 14 residues. This CDR3 is CASSFDTGTYGYTF. CDR3 nucleotide sequence: TGTGCCAGCAGCTTCGACACCGGAACTTATGGCTACACCTTC. The full variable domain, completed using reference TRBV7-9 and TRBJ1-2, is DTGVSQNPRHKITKRGQNVTFRCDPISEHNRLYWYRQTLGQGPEFLTYFQNEAQLEKSRLLSDRFSAERPKGSFSTLEIQRTEQGDSAMYLCASSFDTGTYGYTFGSGTRLTVV.

This chain joins TRBV18 and TRBJ2-1, with TRBD1 matching 10 bases. Trimming at V came to 3 bases and at J to 12 bases, leaving 8 bases not matched to a gene. Germline V gene data show CDR1 as KGHSH and CDR2 as LQKENI. The CDR3 is 14 amino acids. The CDR3 here is CASSPGQGSGRQFF. Here the CDR3 DNA reads TGTGCCAGCTCACCGGGACAGGGGTCGGGTAGGCAGTTCTTC.

The rearrangement links TRBV5-5 to TRBJ1-3; D unresolved. Germline V CDR1 and CDR2: SGHKS, YYEKEE (reference sequence). V lost 4 bases and J 0 bases, leaving 14 bases between the germline ends. The CDR3 loop spans 16 amino acids. CDR3 in DNA: TGTGCCAGCAGCGAAGGTATCGGGTACTCTGGAAACACCATATATTTT. Its protein product is CASSEGIGYSGNTIYF.

The chain has TRBV30 and TRBJ2-1, with D possibly being TRBD1 (7 bases). V gave up 7 bases and J gave up 9 bases, with 19 bases separating them. Germline-derived CDR1 and CDR2 are GTSNPN and SVGIG (reference sequence). The CDR3 covers 13 residues. The CDR3 bases are TGTGCCTCTAAGGGACTTCCAGGGGGTGAGCAGTTCTTC. Amino acids: CASKGLPGGEQFF.